This T cell receptor beta chain was sequenced in a study of cytomegalovirus exposure and HLA in healthy donors. Study-level background: From donors who were HLA-typed, an early data release held around 80 million unique TCRs.

The PCR ran on 60 Vbeta and 13 Jbeta primers. Produced via immunoSEQ multiplex PCR; TCRdb's table is partial and in-frame only. The sample holds some 190,000 clones, 86% seen once. The V gene end was trimmed by 4 bases and the J gene end by 0 bases; junction bases not matched to a gene: 15. In germline, CDR1 is MNHEY, CDR2 SMNVEV (reference sequence). This CDR3 has 21 amino acids. Sequencing used PBMCs. This TCR was recovered from a woman in her 30s in good health and CMV-seronegative. V and J are TRBV27 and TRBJ2-2; TRBD1 matches 12 bases. CDR3 residues: CASSYLSVGQGANANTGELFF. For the CDR3, the DNA is TGTGCCAGCAGTTATCTCTCGGTGGGACAGGGGGCTAACGCGAACACCGGGGAGCTGTTTTTT.